Below, 3 T cell receptor beta chains from the same sample are listed, as sequenced in a study of blood T cell repertoires in COVID-19. Profiled with immunoSEQ multiplex PCR; TCRdb holds only in-frame clones, not every one. The sample includes 250,000 or so clones, about four fifths of them seen just once. The sequenced sample was PBMCs or T cells enriched from blood (not recorded which). These TCRs come from a man aged 50-59 years who had recovered from COVID-19.

The chain is built from TRBV27 and TRBJ2-2; D possibly corresponds to TRBD1 (6 bases). Trimming cost V 6 bases and J 5 bases, with 22 bases left between them. The CDR3 covers 17 residues. Germline CDR1 MNHEY, CDR2 SMNVEV (reference sequence). The CDR3 sequence is CASRASQQGWKTGELFF. The CDR3 bases are TGTGCCAGCAGAGCCTCCCAACAGGGTTGGAAGACCGGGGAGCTGTTTTTT.

The chain couples TRBV27 to TRBJ1-2, with 7 bases that match TRBD1. The germline CDR1 and CDR2 sequences are MNHEY and SMNVEV (reference sequence). The CDR3 contains 15 residues. The V gene end was trimmed by 5 bases and the J gene end by 4 bases; junction bases not matched to a gene: 10. CDR3 protein: CASSHRTGLLYGYTF. CDR3 sequence (DNA): TGTGCCAGCAGTCATCGGACAGGCCTTCTCTATGGCTACACCTTC.

The J gene is TRBJ2-7, the V gene TRBV7-8, with 7 bases aligning to TRBD2. The V gene's germline CDR1 is SGHVS and CDR2 FQNEAQ. The J segment lost 2 bases and the V segment lost 5 bases, leaving 9 bases of the junction unmatched. The CDR3 contains 15 residues. As DNA, the CDR3 is TGTGCCAGCAGCGGACCGGGGGGTGGGGCCTACGAGCAGTACTTC. It specifies CASSGPGGGAYEQYF. Variable domain in full (rest from reference TRBV7-8 and TRBJ2-7): GAGVSQSPRYKVAKRGQDVALRCDPISGHVSLFWYQQALGQGPEFLTYFQNEAQLDKSGLPSDRFFAERPEGSVSTLKIQRTQQEDSAVYLCASSGPGGGAYEQYFGPGTRLTVT.